These 30 T cell receptor beta chains were all obtained from the same sample, sequenced in a study of spatial heterogeneity in lung cancer. Time point described: blood at routine non-recurrence follow-up after resection. TCRdb used MiXCR to reprocess the 5' RACE reads, holding one entry per CDR3 protein. Among approximately 110,000 distinct CDR3 sequences listed, more than 10% were seen once. Sample: PBMCs, taken at follow-up. These receptor sequences come from a female donor with early-stage non-small cell lung cancer.

CDR3 residues: CASRIAGQETQYF. The CDR3 DNA reads TGTGCCAGCAGGATAGCGGGCCAAGAGACCCAGTACTTC. The chain recombines TRBV12-3 or TRBV12-4 with TRBJ2-5; 7 bases match TRBD2. J was trimmed by 1 base and V by 6 bases; bases with no gene match: 2. The CDR3 contains 13 residues.

This chain connects TRBV7-2 to TRBJ2-7; D remains unclear. V gave up 0 bases and J gave up 5 bases, with 8 bases separating them. The CDR3 totals 13 residues. Germline-derived CDR1 and CDR2 are SGHTA and FQGNSA. The CDR3 sequence is CASSLAVAHEQYV. DNA of the CDR3: TGTGCCAGCAGCTTAGCGGTCGCTCACGAGCAGTACGTC.

The chain recombines TRBV15 with TRBJ2-5, with D unclear. CDR3 length: 15 residues. Germline V CDR1 and CDR2: LNHNV, YYDKDF (reference sequence). Trimming pared 0 bases from V and 0 bases from J, leaving 8 bases between. Here the CDR3 DNA reads TGTGCCACCAGCAGAGATCTCGGGTACCAAGAGACCCAGTACTTC. It codes for CATSRDLGYQETQYF.

This clonotype has only a few counts. The chain combines TRBV2 with TRBJ2-1, with TRBD2 matching over 10 bases. Unmatched junction bases numbered 8, after V lost 10 bases and J lost 5 bases. Germline values: CDR1 SNHLY, CDR2 FYNNEI. CDR3 length equals 14 residues. Here the CDR3 DNA reads TGTGCCACCAAGTGGACTAGCGGTAACAATGAGCAGTTCTTC. Its translation: CATKWTSGNNEQFF.

This clonotype was seen a few times. V is TRBV9 and J is TRBJ2-5, with no clear D. Trimming took 0 bases from V and 2 from J, leaving 14 bases between them. The CDR3 extends over 16 amino acids. Germline V CDR1 and CDR2: SGDLS, YYNGEE. CDR3 region: CASSVEAQLIQETQYF. Here the CDR3 DNA reads TGTGCCAGCAGCGTAGAAGCGCAGCTGATACAAGAGACCCAGTACTTC.

In its sample, this clonotype was seen many times. The V call is TRBV14, the J call TRBJ1-1, with 9 bases fitting TRBD1. Germline trimming cut 3 bases from V and 5 bases from J; bases unmatched to any gene: 10. The CDR3 spans 16 residues. In germline, CDR1 is SGHDN, CDR2 FVKESK. The DNA for the CDR3 is TGTGCCAGCAGCCACTCCTACAGGGGGCAGGGGACTGAAGCTTTCTTT. Protein product: CASSHSYRGQGTEAFF.

This clonotype has just a few counts. The chain links TRBV29-1 to TRBJ2-1, with D perhaps matching TRBD1 or TRBD2 (5 bases each). The ends were cut back, 4 bases at V and 7 bases at J, with 8 bases in the middle. The CDR3 consists of 11 residues. CDR1 is SQVTM and CDR2 is ANQGSEA in the germline V gene. CDR3 sequence reads: CSVVWGNEQFF. The CDR3 coding sequence is TGCAGCGTTGTTTGGGGGAATGAGCAGTTCTTC.

There are many counts of this clonotype. This sequence joins TRBV7-8 and TRBJ1-3; D gene uncertain. The CDR3 loop spans 14 amino acids. Germline loops: CDR1 SGHVS, CDR2 FQNEAQ. The V gene lost 5 bases and the J gene lost 0 bases, with 8 bases spanning the gap. In nucleotides, the CDR3 is TGTGCCAGCAGCACGACGCGCTCTGGAAACACCATATATTTT. As protein: CASSTTRSGNTIYF.

This clonotype was counted only a few times. The rearrangement joins TRBV20-1 to TRBJ2-1; TRBD2 might be the D (6 bases). Trimming took off 5 bases at V and 4 bases at J, with 15 bases between the two ends. Per germline, CDR1 DFQATT and CDR2 SNEGSKA (reference sequence). This CDR3 spans 14 amino acids. For the CDR3, the DNA is TGCAGTGCTGTAAGGGACTTGATTTACAATGAGCAGTTCTTC. The encoded protein is CSAVRDLIYNEQFF.

The chain uses TRBV10-3 and TRBJ2-3, with 14 bases that match TRBD2. Germline CDR1 and CDR2: ENHRY and SYGVKD. The CDR3 is 18 amino acids. J gave up 0 bases and V 6 bases, and 8 bases lay outside the gene matches. The CDR3 loop is CAIRPGLAGGSSTDTQYF. The DNA for the CDR3 is TGTGCCATCAGACCTGGACTAGCGGGAGGATCTAGCACAGATACGCAGTATTTT.

V gene TRBV6-5 combines with J gene TRBJ1-1; D is undetermined. CDR1 and CDR2 from the germline V gene are MNHEY and SVGAGI. Trimming shortened V by 10 bases and J by 0 bases, and 15 bases separated the two germline ends. CDR3 length: 14 amino acids. CDR3 sequence (DNA): TGTGCCACAAAACCGACTTATATGAACACTGAAGCTTTCTTT. It specifies CATKPTYMNTEAFF.

This clonotype turned up a few times. This rearrangement joins TRBV7-3 to TRBJ2-1, with 10 bases fitting TRBD2. Looked up from germline, CDR1 is SGHTA and CDR2 is FQGTGA. V lost 2 bases and J lost 8; bases outside the gene matches: 3. The CDR3 has 14 residues. The CDR3 here is CASSLGTSVDEQFF. The CDR3 DNA is TGTGCCAGCAGCTTAGGGACTAGCGTCGATGAGCAGTTCTTC.

The chain links TRBV18 to TRBJ2-6; D is ambiguous. V gave up 0 bases and J gave up 0 bases, with 12 bases separating them. The CDR3 length is 18 residues. Germline lookup yields CDR1 KGHSH and CDR2 LQKENI. CDR3 amino acids: CASSPPNGLSSGANVLTF. The CDR3 nucleotides read TGTGCCAGCTCACCACCGAACGGTCTAAGCTCTGGGGCCAACGTCCTGACTTTC.

The rearrangement links TRBV2 to TRBJ2-3; D call uncertain. Deletions cut 0 bases from V and 6 bases from J, with 7 bases between. CDR1 is SNHLY and CDR2 is FYNNEI in the germline V gene. This CDR3 is built from 13 residues. The CDR3 DNA follows: TGTGCCAGCAGTGAAGCGAGTGCGGATACGCAGTATTTT. It codes for CASSEASADTQYF.

This clonotype was seen only a few times. The gene calls are TRBV28 and TRBJ2-2; D uncertain. The CDR3 has 10 amino acids. Trimming cost V 0 bases and J 10 bases, with 0 bases left between them. Germline CDR1 MDHEN, CDR2 SYDVKM. The CDR3 region is CASSLWELFF. CDR3 DNA: TGTGCCAGCAGTTTATGGGAGCTGTTTTTT. Supplemented by reference TRBV28 and TRBJ2-2, the full variable domain reads DVKVTQSSRYLVKRTGEKVFLECVQDMDHENMFWYRQDPGLGLRLIYFSYDVKMKEKGDIPEGYSVSREKKERFSLILESASTNQTSMYLCASSLWELFFGEGSRLTVL.

The genes are TRBV5-1 and TRBJ2-2; D is uncertain. V was trimmed by 5 bases and J by 5 bases, leaving 16 bases between them. The CDR3 contains 15 residues. CDR1 is SGHRS, CDR2 YFSETQ, per germline. The CDR3, as DNA: TGCGCCAGCAGTATGAGAACAGCCCAGACCGGGGAGCTGTTTTTT. Encoded protein: CASSMRTAQTGELFF.

This chain joins TRBV20-1 and TRBJ1-3, with D uncertain. Per the germline V gene, CDR1 is DFQATT and CDR2 is SNEGSKA (reference sequence). V was pared by 6 bases and J by 5 bases, with 29 bases between. The CDR3 length is 18 residues. Here the CDR3 DNA reads TGCAGTGCAACAACAAATGGCGACTTACAGAGGATCAGAAACACCATATATTTT. It encodes CSATTNGDLQRIRNTIYF.

This clonotype was picked up a small number of times. V gene TRBV20-1 combines with J gene TRBJ1-5, with TRBD1 matching over 7 bases. V lost 0 bases to trimming and J lost 6 bases; unmatched junction nucleotides: 5. The germline V gene encodes CDR1 DFQATT and CDR2 SNEGSKA (reference sequence). The CDR3 loop spans 14 amino acids. CDR3 bases: TGCAGTGCTAGAGACGGACAGGATTTTCAGCCCCAGCATTTT. Translation: CSARDGQDFQPQHF.

The V call is TRBV28, the J call TRBJ2-1; D could derive from TRBD1 or TRBD2 (5 bases each). The V gene lost 6 bases and the J gene lost 1 base, with 16 bases spanning the gap. CDR3 size: 16 residues. The germline CDR1 and CDR2 sequences are MDHEN and SYDVKM. CDR3 in DNA: TGTGCCAGCAGCCTCCTTGGGGGAATATCCTACAATGAGCAGTTCTTC. This translates into CASSLLGGISYNEQFF.

In this sample, this clonotype turned up a few times. The chain employs TRBV6-5 and TRBJ1-6; 7 nucleotides line up with TRBD1. The length of the CDR3 is 17 residues. Germline assignment: CDR1 MNHEY and CDR2 SVGAGI. The V and J ends lost 0 bases and 6 bases, in that order; junction bases with no gene match: 8. The CDR3 region is CASSYSIGQGVNSPLHF. The CDR3 coding sequence is TGTGCCAGCAGTTACTCGATCGGGCAGGGGGTTAATTCACCCCTCCACTTT.

The chain couples TRBV27 to TRBJ2-3; 11 positions agree with TRBD2. Germline V CDR1 and CDR2: MNHEY, SMNVEV (reference sequence). CDR3 length: 14 amino acids. The trim removed 5 bases at V and 4 bases at J, leaving 2 bases unmatched. In DNA form, the CDR3 reads TGTGCCAGCAGTATAGCGGGAGGGGCAGATACGCAGTATTTT. Translated: CASSIAGGADTQYF.

This clonotype was seen more than once but under ten times. This chain links TRBV7-2 with TRBJ1-5; no clear D gene. This CDR3 contains 12 residues. Trimming shortened V by 5 bases and J by 5 bases, and 7 bases separated the two germline ends. The germline CDR1 and CDR2 sequences are SGHTA and FQGNSA. The DNA for the CDR3 is TGTGCCAGCAGCAGGGATGATCAGCCCCAGCATTTT. Translated, it gives CASSRDDQPQHF.

This clonotype was seen ten or more times. V is TRBV3-1 and J is TRBJ2-7; D is undetermined. V was trimmed by 0 bases and J by 6 bases, leaving 9 bases between them. The germline V gene has CDR1 LGHDT and CDR2 YNNKEL (reference sequence). The CDR3 sequence is 13 residues long. The CDR3 region is CASSQDFLGEQYV. The CDR3 nucleotides are TGTGCCAGCAGCCAAGATTTTCTCGGCGAGCAGTACGTC.

In its sample, this clonotype was seen a few times. This chain links TRBV3-1 with TRBJ2-5; D is perhaps TRBD1 (6 bases). The CDR3 loop spans 14 amino acids. The ends were cut back, 1 base at V and 5 bases at J, with 11 bases in the middle. Germline values: CDR1 LGHDT, CDR2 YNNKEL (reference sequence). Here the CDR3 DNA reads TGTGCCAGCAGCCAAGCCAGGGGTAGGGAGACCCAGTACTTC. Encoded protein: CASSQARGRETQYF.

In this sample, this clonotype turned up a few times. This chain joins TRBV29-1 and TRBJ2-3; no firm D call. CDR3 length: 13 residues. The germline V gene encodes CDR1 SQVTM and CDR2 ANQGSEA. Trimming left V 3 bases short and J 8 bases short, with 15 bases between. The CDR3 sequence is CSVDSGSLRTQYF. CDR3 DNA sequence: TGCAGCGTTGATTCAGGTTCCCTACGTACGCAGTATTTT.

The chain couples TRBV28 to TRBJ1-5, with no clear D. V shed 7 bases and J shed 5 bases, with 12 bases lying between them. From germline, CDR1 is MDHEN and CDR2 SYDVKM. CDR3 length: 13 amino acids. The CDR3 coding sequence is TGTGCCAGCATCCGTGGTGTGGATCAGCCCCAGCATTTT. It is translated as CASIRGVDQPQHF. Complete variable domain (other parts from reference TRBV28 and TRBJ1-5): DVKVTQSSRYLVKRTGEKVFLECVQDMDHENMFWYRQDPGLGLRLIYFSYDVKMKEKGDIPEGYSVSREKKERFSLILESASTNQTSMYLCASIRGVDQPQHFGDGTRLSIL.

The gene calls are TRBV10-3 and TRBJ2-1; D unresolved. The CDR3 contains 13 residues. Germline loops: CDR1 ENHRY, CDR2 SYGVKD. The ends were cut back, 8 bases at V and 4 bases at J, with 12 bases in the middle. The CDR3: CAIGPLPYNEQFF. The CDR3 coding sequence is TGTGCCATCGGACCGTTACCTTACAATGAGCAGTTCTTC.

This clonotype appeared many times. The genes are TRBV18 and TRBJ2-3, with 7 positions matching TRBD1. CDR3 length: 14 amino acids. V lost 4 bases, J lost 1 base, and 2 bases stayed unmatched. The germline gives CDR1 KGHSH, CDR2 LQKENI. CDR3 in amino acids: CASSRGTGTDTQYF. As DNA, the CDR3 is TGTGCCAGCTCACGGGGGACAGGCACAGATACGCAGTATTTT.

V and J are TRBV7-2 and TRBJ2-1; 8 nucleotides align to TRBD2. V lost 4 bases, J lost 7 bases, and 6 bases stayed unmatched. The CDR3 is made up of 14 amino acids. Per the germline V gene, CDR1 is SGHTA and CDR2 is FQGNSA. CDR3 in amino acids: CASSSSGRRNEQFF. The CDR3 DNA sequence: TGTGCCAGCAGCTCAAGCGGGAGAAGAAATGAGCAGTTCTTC.

With regard to this clonotype: This clone may be a read error of a much larger clone one base away. The V and J genes are TRBV12-3 or TRBV12-4 and TRBJ2-5, with 7 positions matching TRBD2. The CDR3 sequence is 14 residues long. The CDR3 reads CASSPGIAGETQHF. Written as DNA, the CDR3 is TGTGCCAGCAGTCCCGGGATCGCGGGGGAGACCCAGCACTTC.